The 32 T cell receptor beta chains below come from one sample, sequenced in a study of T-cell memory formation after mild COVID-19. Each CDR3 protein gets one entry after TCRdb re-called the 5' RACE reads with MiXCR. This sample carries fewer than 250,000 distinct CDR3 sequences, approximately 30% of them seen once, and the ten largest clones take approximately 10%. Sequencing used PBMCs or a T cell subset sorted from them (not recorded which). All receptors come from an adult woman who had mild COVID-19 (a few samples of this study predate the infection). Cell type and time point are not known.

The CDR3 DNA sequence: TGTGCCAGCAGCTTAAAGGGGGGCCACTATGGCTACACCTTC. Protein sequence: CASSLKGGHYGYTF. This rearrangement joins TRBV7-6 to TRBJ1-2, with a possible D match to TRBD1 (6 bases). Trimming took off 2 bases at V and 3 bases at J, with 10 bases between the two ends. The CDR3 totals 14 residues. CDR1 is SGHVS, CDR2 FNYEAQ, per germline.

The rearrangement uses TRBV30 and TRBJ1-4; D is unclear. This CDR3 has 13 residues. V was clipped by 1 base and J by 8 bases, with 11 bases between them. Germline-derived CDR1 and CDR2 are GTSNPN and SVGIG (reference sequence). In DNA form, the CDR3 reads TGTGCCTGGAGTGCTCAGCTCGGAGAAAAACTGTTTTTT. Translating gives CAWSAQLGEKLFF.

This clonotype was counted only a few times. The chain joins TRBV20-1 to TRBJ1-1; a possible D gene is TRBD1 (5 bases). Trimming pared 5 bases from V and 0 bases from J, leaving 16 bases between. The CDR3 covers 15 residues. Germline CDR1 and CDR2: DFQATT and SNEGSKA (reference sequence). DNA of the CDR3: TGCAGTGCTCTGGGGCAGACGTGGATGAACACTGAAGCTTTCTTT. It yields the protein CSALGQTWMNTEAFF.

J is TRBJ2-1 and V is TRBV24-1; either TRBD1 or TRBD2 may fit D (5 bases each). Germline CDR1 is KGHDR and CDR2 is SFDVKD. This CDR3 contains 15 residues. Trimming cost V 5 bases and J 2 bases, with 12 bases left between them. CDR3 amino acids: CATSAQGRTYNEQFF. The CDR3 coding sequence is TGTGCCACCAGTGCCCAGGGACGGACCTACAATGAGCAGTTCTTC.

The chain is built from TRBV20-1 and TRBJ2-1; 10 bases fit TRBD2. The germline V gene encodes CDR1 DFQATT and CDR2 SNEGSKA (reference sequence). Trimming at V came to 1 base and at J to 2 bases, leaving 5 bases not matched to a gene. The CDR3 sequence is 16 residues long. The CDR3: CSARGFGTSAYNEQFF. As DNA, the CDR3 is TGCAGTGCTAGAGGGTTTGGGACTAGCGCCTACAATGAGCAGTTCTTC.

This clonotype occurred a few times. The J gene is TRBJ2-1, the V gene TRBV12-3 or TRBV12-4; 7 nucleotides align to TRBD2. V lost 5 bases and J lost 5; bases outside the gene matches: 6. This CDR3 region has 14 residues. CDR3 coding DNA: TGTGCCAGCAGTCATCGGACTAGGAACAATGAGCAGTTCTTC. Residues: CASSHRTRNNEQFF.

The chain uses TRBV5-1 and TRBJ1-2, with 7 bases lining up with TRBD1. V dropped 0 bases and J dropped 7; count of bases not matched to a gene: 9. The CDR3 is 15 residues long. Per germline, CDR1 SGHRS and CDR2 YFSETQ. The CDR3 sequence is CASSLELDRPTGYTF. DNA of the CDR3: TGCGCCAGCAGCTTGGAATTGGACAGGCCGACTGGCTACACCTTC.

This clonotype was detected a few times. The genes are TRBV6-2 or TRBV6-3 and TRBJ1-5; the match to TRBD1 covers 8 bases. The germline CDR1 and CDR2 sequences are MNHEY and SVGEGT. V shed 0 bases, J shed 6 bases, and the junction held 16 bases outside the gene matches. The CDR3 covers 19 residues. This CDR3 reads CASSYSSRQGTGSGQPQHF. The CDR3 DNA is TGTGCCAGCAGTTACTCCTCGAGACAGGGGACCGGTAGCGGTCAGCCCCAGCATTTT.

This chain links TRBV4-2 with TRBJ1-2; D gene uncertain. This CDR3 spans 15 amino acids. The germline gives CDR1 LGHNA, CDR2 YNFKEQ. The V and J ends lost 3 bases and 6 bases respectively, with 17 bases between them. The CDR3 sequence: CASSQAGVGEDGYTF. The CDR3 nucleotides are TGTGCCAGCAGCCAGGCTGGGGTAGGAGAGGATGGCTACACCTTC.

The chain has TRBV20-1 and TRBJ2-7; the match to TRBD2 covers 14 bases. Germline lookup yields CDR1 DFQATT and CDR2 SNEGSKA (reference sequence). J was trimmed by 4 bases and V by 6 bases; bases with no gene match: 14. This CDR3 has 17 residues. For the CDR3, the DNA is TGCAGTGCCCTCCGAGCGGGACTAGCGGGAGACATTTACGAGCAGTACTTC. Its protein is CSALRAGLAGDIYEQYF.

This clonotype came up a few times. This sequence joins TRBV15 and TRBJ2-7; tentative D call: TRBD2 (6 bases). Per the germline V gene, CDR1 is LNHNV and CDR2 is YYDKDF (reference sequence). The CDR3 is made up of 14 amino acids. Trimming removed 4 bases at V and 5 bases at J, with 15 bases between. The CDR3 DNA reads as TGTGCCACCAGCACATTCCTGGGAGGTCACGAGCAGTACTTC. It encodes CATSTFLGGHEQYF.

In this sample, this clonotype turned up a few times. The rearrangement joins TRBV10-3 to TRBJ1-3, with a weak D call TRBD1 (5 bases). CDR3 size: 14 residues. The ends were cut back, 4 bases at V and 0 bases at J, with 7 bases in the middle. Germline CDR1 is ENHRY and CDR2 is SYGVKD. As DNA, the CDR3 is TGTGCCATCAGTGGGGGCGCCTCTGGAAACACCATATATTTT. Translating it yields CAISGGASGNTIYF.

This clonotype showed up just a few times. The chain uses TRBV5-1 and TRBJ1-5; 8 bases line up with TRBD1. The CDR3 contains 15 residues. V shed 0 bases and J 3 bases; nucleotides not matched to a gene: 2. Per the germline V gene, CDR1 is SGHRS and CDR2 is YFSETQ. In nucleotides, the CDR3 is TGCGCCAGCAGCTTGGACAGGGGGAACAATCAGCCCCAGCATTTT. Protein sequence: CASSLDRGNNQPQHF.

This clonotype was seen only a few times. The CDR3 DNA reads TGTGCCAGCAGTTTATCCCCACCAGCTGAAGCTTTCTTT. It specifies CASSLSPPAEAFF. The rearrangement joins TRBV12-3 or TRBV12-4 to TRBJ1-1; D gene unclear. V lost 2 bases, J lost 6 bases, and 10 bases lay in between. This CDR3 has 13 amino acids.

The chain employs TRBV6-5 and TRBJ1-2, with D hard to call. This CDR3 region has 13 residues. V gave up 6 bases and J gave up 3 bases, with 11 bases separating them. Germline lookup yields CDR1 MNHEY and CDR2 SVGAGI. CDR3 DNA: TGTGCCAGCAGAGGTTCTCGGGACTATGGCTACACCTTC. Protein sequence: CASRGSRDYGYTF.

The V and J genes are TRBV13 and TRBJ1-1, with no clear D. Trimming took off 5 bases at V and 1 base at J, with 8 bases between the two ends. Germline loops: CDR1 PRHDT, CDR2 FYEKMQ (reference sequence). The CDR3 has 13 residues. The CDR3 nucleotides read TGTGCCAGCAGCCATCAGTCGAACACTGAAGCTTTCTTT. Its translation: CASSHQSNTEAFF.

The chain uses TRBV7-9 and TRBJ2-1; 13 nucleotides agree with TRBD2. This CDR3 is built from 16 residues. V lost 4 bases and J lost 9; bases outside the gene matches: 9. Per germline, CDR1 SEHNR and CDR2 FQNEAQ (reference sequence). CDR3 DNA: TGTGCCAGCAGCTGGAGACTAGCGGGAGGTCTAATTGAGCAGTTCTTC. Its translation: CASSWRLAGGLIEQFF.

This clonotype was counted only a few times. The genes are TRBV30 and TRBJ1-1; no reliable D call. CDR1 is GTSNPN, CDR2 SVGIG, per germline (reference sequence). Between the trimmed V and J ends, which lost 3 bases and 5 bases, there was a span of 10 bases. The CDR3 totals 12 residues. CDR3 sequence (DNA): TGTGCCTGGAGCTTCGGCGGTACTGAAGCTTTCTTT. This gives the protein CAWSFGGTEAFF.

The V gene is TRBV12-3 or TRBV12-4, the J gene TRBJ2-3; 7 bases fit TRBD1. After removal of 6 bases from V and 5 bases from J, the junction contained 8 bases not matched to a gene. This CDR3 is 14 amino acids long. Here the CDR3 reads CASSLDRQEDTQYF. CDR3 bases: TGTGCCAGCAGCCTGGACAGGCAGGAAGATACGCAGTATTTT.

This clonotype occurred a few times. The chain couples TRBV4-1 to TRBJ2-2; D is undetermined. The CDR3 loop spans 17 amino acids. Deletions cut 1 base from V and 0 bases from J, with 12 bases between. In germline, CDR1 is MGHRA, CDR2 YSYEKL. The CDR3 loop reads CASSQGLVDANTGELFF. In DNA, the CDR3 is TGCGCCAGCAGCCAAGGGCTAGTGGACGCGAACACCGGGGAGCTGTTTTTT.

This clonotype was found a few times. The V and J genes are TRBV7-9 and TRBJ2-5, with a possible D match to TRBD2 (6 bases). From germline, CDR1 is SEHNR and CDR2 FQNEAQ (reference sequence). The CDR3 has 14 residues. The V end lost 1 base, the J end lost 5 bases, and 11 bases lay between the germline ends. CDR3 region: CASSLEAGRETQYF. CDR3 DNA: TGTGCCAGCAGCTTAGAGGCGGGACGGGAGACCCAGTACTTC.

This clonotype was seen more than once but under ten times. This rearrangement joins TRBV11-3 to TRBJ2-4, with 8 bases identical to TRBD2. The CDR3 sequence is 17 residues long. With V trimmed by 5 bases and J by 0 bases, 9 bases remained unmatched. Germline CDR1 reads SGHNT; CDR2 reads YENEEA. DNA for the CDR3: TGTGCCAGCAGCCCAAGCCGGGGGGGACTAGCCAAAAACATTCAGTACTTC. Translating gives CASSPSRGGLAKNIQYF.

The V and J genes are TRBV18 and TRBJ2-1; D is undetermined. V lost 2 bases to trimming and J lost 3 bases, with 2 bases between them. Germline V CDR1 and CDR2: KGHSH, LQKENI. The CDR3 extends over 12 amino acids. For the CDR3, the DNA is TGTGCCAGCTCACCAAGCTACAATGAGCAGTTCTTC. Translated, it gives CASSPSYNEQFF.

This clonotype occurred a few times. This chain connects TRBV20-1 to TRBJ2-7; D is unresolved. The CDR3 length is 14 residues. Germline lookup yields CDR1 DFQATT and CDR2 SNEGSKA (reference sequence). V lost 3 bases and J lost 4, with 16 bases in between. DNA of the CDR3: TGCAGTGCTAGGTTGGACGCCCCAGGATACGAGCAGTACTTC. Amino acid sequence: CSARLDAPGYEQYF.

This chain joins TRBV4-3 and TRBJ2-3; TRBD2 matches at 9 bases. This CDR3 is 18 amino acids long. J gave up 2 bases and V 0 bases, and 9 bases lay outside the gene matches. Germline V CDR1 and CDR2: LGHNA, YSLEER. CDR3 protein: CASSQDMVAGVYTDTQYF. The CDR3 region has the DNA TGCGCCAGCAGCCAAGATATGGTAGCGGGAGTGTACACAGATACGCAGTATTTT.

This rearrangement joins TRBV20-1 to TRBJ2-1, with D perhaps TRBD2 (7 bases). The germline gives CDR1 DFQATT, CDR2 SNEGSKA (reference sequence). There are 13 residues in the CDR3. Deletions cut 3 bases from V and 15 bases from J, with 21 bases between. CDR3 sequence: CSARGGTLQNLFF. Here the CDR3 DNA reads TGCAGTGCTAGGGGGGGGACACTCCAAAACCTGTTCTTC.

A single count supports this clonotype. The chain recombines TRBV19 with TRBJ1-5, with a weak D call TRBD1 (6 bases). Germline CDR1 is LNHDA and CDR2 is SQIVND (reference sequence). The CDR3 sequence is 14 residues long. Trimming removed 3 bases from V and 5 bases from J, with 11 bases in between. CDR3: CASSMDSVYQPQHF. CDR3 nucleotides: TGTGCCAGTAGTATGGACAGCGTTTATCAGCCCCAGCATTTT.

In this sample, this clonotype turned up a few times. The chain is built from TRBV20-1 and TRBJ2-5; D is ambiguous. Germline CDR1 DFQATT, CDR2 SNEGSKA (reference sequence). Trimming pared 4 bases from V and 5 bases from J, leaving 11 bases between. The CDR3 runs 12 residues. CDR3 DNA sequence: TGCAGTGCTACACGGGTTATTGAGACCCAGTACTTC. The encoded protein is CSATRVIETQYF.

The chain links TRBV5-1 to TRBJ1-6, with a weak D call TRBD1 (5 bases). This CDR3 is 15 amino acids long. V gave up 3 bases and J gave up 6 bases, with 13 bases separating them. Germline CDR1 reads SGHRS; CDR2 reads YFSETQ. CDR3 nucleotides: TGCGCCAGCAGCTCGGACCAGGGTATTAATTCACCCCTCCACTTT. Its protein product is CASSSDQGINSPLHF.

V is TRBV3-1 and J is TRBJ1-2, with D possibly TRBD1 on 5 matching bases. The CDR3 is 13 residues long. The V gene lost 3 bases and the J gene lost 2 bases, with 7 bases spanning the gap. Germline V CDR1 and CDR2: LGHDT, YNNKEL (reference sequence). CDR3 DNA sequence: TGTGCCAGCAGCCAGACAGAGAACTATGGCTACACCTTC. Protein: CASSQTENYGYTF.

The CDR3 sequence: CASSILSQGSQPQHF. CDR3 DNA: TGTGCCAGCAGCATCCTATCTCAGGGGAGTCAGCCCCAGCATTTT. V is TRBV5-6 and J is TRBJ1-5; maybe TRBD1 (6 bases). Germline CDR1 reads SGHDT; CDR2 reads YYEEEE. The CDR3 contains 15 residues. Trimming pared 4 bases from V and 6 bases from J, leaving 17 bases between.

This clonotype occurred a few times. The CDR3, as DNA: TGTGCCAGCAGTCCCAGGGGGACGACTAATACGCAGTATTTT. Protein sequence: CASSPRGTTNTQYF. The genes are TRBV12-3 or TRBV12-4 and TRBJ2-3, with 7 bases lining up with TRBD1. The CDR3 runs 14 residues. Trimming took 5 bases from V and 7 from J; bases not matched to a gene: 9.